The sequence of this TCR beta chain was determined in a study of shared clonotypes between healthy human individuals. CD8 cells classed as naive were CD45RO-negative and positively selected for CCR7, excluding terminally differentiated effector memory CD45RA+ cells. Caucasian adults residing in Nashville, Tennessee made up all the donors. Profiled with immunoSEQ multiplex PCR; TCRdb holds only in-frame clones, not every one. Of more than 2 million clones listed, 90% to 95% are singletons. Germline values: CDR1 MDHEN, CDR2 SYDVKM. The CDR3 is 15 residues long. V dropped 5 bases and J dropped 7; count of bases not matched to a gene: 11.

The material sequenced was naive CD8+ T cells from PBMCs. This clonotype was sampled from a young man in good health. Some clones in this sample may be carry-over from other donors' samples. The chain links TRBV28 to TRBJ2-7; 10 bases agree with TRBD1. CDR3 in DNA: TGTGCCAGCAGTCCCTCCGGACAGGGGGATCGTGAGCAGTACTTC. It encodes CASSPSGQGDREQYF.